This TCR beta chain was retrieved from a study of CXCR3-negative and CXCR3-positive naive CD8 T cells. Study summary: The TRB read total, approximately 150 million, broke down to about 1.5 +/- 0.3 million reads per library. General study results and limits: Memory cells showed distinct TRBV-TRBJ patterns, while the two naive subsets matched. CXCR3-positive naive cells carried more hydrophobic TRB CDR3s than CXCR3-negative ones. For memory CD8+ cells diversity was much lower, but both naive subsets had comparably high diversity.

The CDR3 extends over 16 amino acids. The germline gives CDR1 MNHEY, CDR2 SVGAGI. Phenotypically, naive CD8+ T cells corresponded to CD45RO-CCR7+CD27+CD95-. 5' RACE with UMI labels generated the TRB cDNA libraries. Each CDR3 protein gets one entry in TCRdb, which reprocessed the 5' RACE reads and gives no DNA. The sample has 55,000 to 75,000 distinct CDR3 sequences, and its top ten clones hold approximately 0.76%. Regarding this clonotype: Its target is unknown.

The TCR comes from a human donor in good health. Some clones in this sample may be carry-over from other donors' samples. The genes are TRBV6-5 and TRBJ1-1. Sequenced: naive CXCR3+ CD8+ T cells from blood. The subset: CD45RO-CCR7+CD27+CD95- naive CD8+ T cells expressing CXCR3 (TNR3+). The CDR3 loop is CASTPRAAHGLPEAFF.